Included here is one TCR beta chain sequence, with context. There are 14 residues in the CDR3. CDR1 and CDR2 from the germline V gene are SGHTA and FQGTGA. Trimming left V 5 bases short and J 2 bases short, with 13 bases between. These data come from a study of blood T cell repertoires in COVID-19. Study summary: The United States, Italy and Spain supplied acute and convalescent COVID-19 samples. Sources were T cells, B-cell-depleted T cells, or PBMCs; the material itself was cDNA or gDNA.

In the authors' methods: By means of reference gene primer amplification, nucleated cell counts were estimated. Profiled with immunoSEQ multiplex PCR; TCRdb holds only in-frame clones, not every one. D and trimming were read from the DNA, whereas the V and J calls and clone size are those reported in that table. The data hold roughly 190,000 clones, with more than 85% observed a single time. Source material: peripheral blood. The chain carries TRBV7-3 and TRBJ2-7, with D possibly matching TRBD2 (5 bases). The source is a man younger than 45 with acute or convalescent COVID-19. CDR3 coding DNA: TGTGCCAGCAGCGTCTTGGCGGGTCCCTACGAGCAGTACTTC. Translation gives CASSVLAGPYEQYF. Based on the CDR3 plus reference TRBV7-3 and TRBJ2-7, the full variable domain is GAGVSQTPSNKVTEKGKYVELRCDPISGHTALYWYRQSLGQGPEFLIYFQGTGAADDSGLPNDRFFAVRPEGSVSTLKIQRTERGDSAVYLCASSVLAGPYEQYFGPGTRLTVT.